One and the same sample provided the 26 T cell receptor beta chains below, sequenced in a study of OX40 agonist ivuxolimab in advanced cancers. Sequenced by immunoSEQ multiplex PCR; TCRdb stores in-frame clones only, minus some. Of approximately 78,000 clones listed, about 84% are singletons. Sequencing was performed on CD4+ or CD8+ T cells sorted from blood, taken in a trial of the OX40 agonist ivuxolimab. These receptors all come from an adult with an advanced solid tumor such as melanoma, head and neck, liver or kidney cancer.

A single count supports this clone. The V gene is TRBV11-3, the J gene TRBJ1-1; 12 nucleotides match TRBD1. With 6 bases clipped from V and 1 base from J, the junction kept 15 bases outside the gene matches. The germline V gene encodes CDR1 SGHNT and CDR2 YENEEA. CDR3 length: 19 residues. CDR3: CASSPGQGAPRASNTEAFF. In DNA form, the CDR3 reads TGTGCCAGCAGTCCGGGACAGGGGGCCCCAAGAGCCTCGAACACTGAAGCTTTCTTT.

Concerning this clone itself: The junction departs from germline at one end; a sequencing error may be responsible. The chain links TRBV7-7 to TRBJ2-2; 9 bases line up with TRBD1. Germline V lookup: CDR1 SSHAT, CDR2 FNYEAQ (reference sequence). The CDR3 runs to 15 residues. In DNA form, the CDR3 reads TGTGCTAGCAGCTTAGACAGGGGGGACACCGGGGAGCTGTTTTTT. It translates to CASSLDRGDTGELFF.

The chain employs TRBV11-3 and TRBJ1-6, with D hard to call. Germline lookup yields CDR1 SGHNT and CDR2 YENEEA. V was trimmed by 4 bases and J by 7 bases, leaving 14 bases between them. The CDR3 runs 15 residues. The CDR3 protein is CASSSYTEENSPLHF. The CDR3 DNA sequence: TGTGCCAGCAGCTCCTACACCGAAGAGAATTCACCCCTCCACTTT.

The J gene is TRBJ1-4, the V gene TRBV7-8; D gene ambiguous. Germline assignment: CDR1 SGHVS and CDR2 FQNEAQ. Trimming took off 1 base at V and 3 bases at J, with 12 bases between the two ends. This CDR3 is built from 16 residues. The CDR3 nucleotides are TGTGCCAGCAGCTTAGTGCCCCTTTCGGCTAATGAAAAACTGTTTTTT. Protein: CASSLVPLSANEKLFF.

The V gene is TRBV7-9, the J gene TRBJ2-1; a weak D match, TRBD2 (6 bases). Germline V CDR1 and CDR2: SEHNR, FQNEAQ (reference sequence). Trimming cost V 0 bases and J 6 bases, with 15 bases left between them. The CDR3 extends over 16 amino acids. The CDR3 nucleotides are TGTGCCAGCAGCTTAGCCCTCAGACTAGTTATCAATGAGCAGTTCTTC. It codes for CASSLALRLVINEQFF.

A few counts support this clone. The rearrangement links TRBV29-1 to TRBJ1-1; D unresolved. Germline lookup yields CDR1 SQVTM and CDR2 ANQGSEA. Trimming removed 4 bases at V and 1 base at J, with 7 bases between. The CDR3 is 12 amino acids. In DNA, the CDR3 is TGCAGCGTTGTGTGGTCGAACACTGAAGCTTTCTTT. It translates to CSVVWSNTEAFF.

The count of this clone is one. The rearrangement joins TRBV6-4 to TRBJ1-2; 12 bases are a match to TRBD1. The CDR3 sequence is 18 residues long. Germline V CDR1 and CDR2: MRHNA, SNTAGT. The V and J ends lost 6 bases and 4 bases, in that order; junction bases with no gene match: 15. The CDR3 sequence is CASSREGQGAPFIYGYTF. The CDR3 coding sequence is TGTGCCAGCAGCCGGGAGGGACAGGGGGCGCCTTTTATCTATGGCTACACCTTC.

V is TRBV6-1 and J is TRBJ2-3; D ambiguous. Germline CDR1 reads MNHNS; CDR2 reads SASEGT. Trimming removed 0 bases at V and 0 bases at J, with 13 bases between. There are 17 residues in the CDR3. In DNA form, the CDR3 reads TGTGCCAGCAGTGAAGCGCACAGACTTTTGAGCACAGATACGCAGTATTTT. Amino acid sequence: CASSEAHRLLSTDTQYF.

By proportion, this clone is medium-sized (0.01 to 0.1%). The V call is TRBV30, the J call TRBJ1-1; possible D gene TRBD1, 5 bases. CDR1 GTSNPN and CDR2 SVGIG come from the germline V gene (reference sequence). The CDR3 extends over 13 amino acids. V lost 1 base and J 3 bases, leaving 9 bases between the germline ends. The CDR3 sequence: CAWSETVHTEAFF. DNA for the CDR3: TGTGCCTGGAGTGAGACAGTTCACACTGAAGCTTTCTTT.

This clone was seen just once. The chain couples TRBV7-9 to TRBJ2-3; weak D call: TRBD2 (5 bases). The CDR3 consists of 17 residues. Trimming removed 5 bases from V and 2 bases from J, with 20 bases in between. Germline CDR1 and CDR2: SEHNR and FQNEAQ (reference sequence). The CDR3 DNA reads as TGTGCCAGCAGCCCCCTGCGGGCTACGGTACACACAGATACGCAGTATTTT. Encoded protein: CASSPLRATVHTDTQYF.

The rearrangement uses TRBV11-3 and TRBJ2-5; weak D call: TRBD1 (7 bases). Trimming removed 2 bases from V and 4 bases from J, with 8 bases in between. This CDR3 region has 13 residues. Germline loops: CDR1 SGHNT, CDR2 YENEEA. The CDR3 sequence: CASSLQGGETQYF. The CDR3 DNA reads as TGTGCCAGCAGCTTACAGGGGGGAGAGACCCAGTACTTC.

This chain uses TRBV19 with TRBJ2-5; TRBD1 matches 9 bases. CDR1 LNHDA and CDR2 SQIVND come from the germline V gene (reference sequence). V lost 2 bases and J lost 5; bases outside the gene matches: 3. The CDR3 runs to 14 residues. The CDR3 DNA follows: TGTGCCAGTAGTATAACAGGGGGCTTGGAGACCCAGTACTTC. Translation: CASSITGGLETQYF. Looking up the rest from reference TRBV19 and TRBJ2-5 gives the full variable domain: DGGITQSPKYLFRKEGQNVTLSCEQNLNHDAMYWYRQDPGQGLRLIYYSQIVNDFQKGDIAEGYSVSREKKESFPLTVTSAQKNPTAFYLCASSITGGLETQYFGPGTRLLVL.

This chain joins TRBV2 and TRBJ1-1; D ambiguous. V was shortened by 7 bases and J by 1 base, with 10 bases between the two germline ends. CDR1 and CDR2 from the germline V gene are SNHLY and FYNNEI. The CDR3 consists of 13 residues. The CDR3 DNA follows: TGTGCCAGCACTTCAGACCAGAACACTGAAGCTTTCTTT. This gives the protein CASTSDQNTEAFF.

The chain has TRBV5-1 and TRBJ1-2, with D uncertain. There are 15 residues in the CDR3. Trimming removed 0 bases at V and 7 bases at J, with 16 bases between. Germline CDR1 is SGHRS and CDR2 is YFSETQ. This chain's CDR3 is CASSLEPGEGIGYTF. CDR3 in DNA: TGCGCCAGCAGCTTGGAGCCAGGAGAAGGGATTGGCTACACCTTC.

The J gene is TRBJ1-2, the V gene TRBV6-1, with D unclear. Trimming pared 9 bases from V and 1 base from J, leaving 12 bases between. CDR3 size: 13 residues. CDR1 MNHNS and CDR2 SASEGT come from the germline V gene. The CDR3 DNA is TGTGCCAGTCGACCGACGGGTAACTATGGCTACACCTTC. This gives the protein CASRPTGNYGYTF.

This sequence joins TRBV6-5 and TRBJ1-5, with D possibly matching TRBD1 (5 bases). This CDR3 has 14 amino acids. The germline V gene has CDR1 MNHEY and CDR2 SVGAGI. V was trimmed by 4 bases and J by 3 bases, leaving 10 bases between them. CDR3 region: CASSSSGNNQPQHF. The CDR3, as DNA: TGTGCCAGCAGTTCCTCAGGGAACAATCAGCCCCAGCATTTT.

The chain links TRBV7-8 to TRBJ2-3, with D unresolved. Between the trimmed V and J ends, which lost 4 bases and 0 bases, there was a span of 8 bases. The CDR3 has 14 residues. Germline values: CDR1 SGHVS, CDR2 FQNEAQ. DNA for the CDR3: TGTGCCAGCAGCTGGAAGCTCAGCACAGATACGCAGTATTTT. It specifies CASSWKLSTDTQYF.

V and J are TRBV9 and TRBJ2-5, with 7 bases that match TRBD2. J gave up 1 base and V 2 bases, and 8 bases lay outside the gene matches. This CDR3 is built from 16 residues. The V gene's germline CDR1 is SGDLS and CDR2 YYNGEE. The CDR3: CASSVGPSGPQETQYF. CDR3 sequence (DNA): TGTGCCAGCAGCGTGGGCCCTAGCGGCCCCCAAGAGACCCAGTACTTC.

Remarks on this clone: A clone one base away is much larger, so this may be a read error. This CDR3 is also generated by other DNA sequences in the sample. The gene calls are TRBV5-6 and TRBJ2-7; D unresolved. V was pared by 0 bases and J by 0 bases, with 1 base between. CDR3 size: 12 residues. Per the germline V gene, CDR1 is SGHDT and CDR2 is YYEEEE. In DNA form, the CDR3 reads TGTGCCAGCAGCTTGGCCTCCTACGAGCAGTACTTC. Amino acid sequence: CASSLASYEQYF.

This clone was found a few times. The chain has TRBV9 and TRBJ1-3; D is ambiguous. Germline-derived CDR1 and CDR2 are SGDLS and YYNGEE. CDR3 length: 15 amino acids. V was clipped by 0 bases and J by 1 base, with 8 bases between them. CDR3 bases: TGTGCCAGCAGCGTAGCCCCTCGTTCTGGAAACACCATATATTTT. This sequence encodes CASSVAPRSGNTIYF.

This clone came up once. The gene calls are TRBV29-1 and TRBJ2-1; TRBD1 agrees at 10 bases. Germline-derived CDR1 and CDR2 are SQVTM and ANQGSEA. CDR3 size: 14 residues. The V segment lost 4 bases and the J segment 4 bases; nucleotides outside the gene matches: 4. The CDR3 loop reads CSVGMGQGYNEQFF. Written as DNA, the CDR3 is TGCAGCGTTGGGATGGGACAGGGGTACAATGAGCAGTTCTTC.

The rearrangement uses TRBV5-5 and TRBJ2-5; 9 positions agree with TRBD1. The CDR3 has 15 residues. The trim removed 4 bases at V and 5 bases at J, leaving 9 bases unmatched. Germline CDR1 is SGHKS and CDR2 is YYEKEE (reference sequence). The CDR3 here is CASSGGTGIPETQYF. The CDR3, as DNA: TGTGCCAGCAGCGGCGGGACAGGGATTCCGGAGACCCAGTACTTC.

As regards this clone: The sample carries other DNA sequences with the same CDR3. The chain couples TRBV7-2 to TRBJ2-7, with D tentatively TRBD2 (6 bases). Trimming took off 2 bases at V and 4 bases at J, with 12 bases between the two ends. The CDR3 runs to 14 residues. Germline loops: CDR1 SGHTA, CDR2 FQGNSA. The CDR3: CASSLSGRGYEQYF. In DNA form, the CDR3 reads TGTGCCAGCAGCTTATCCGGGAGAGGGTACGAGCAGTACTTC.

V is TRBV19 and J is TRBJ1-1; D is uncertain. The CDR3 is made up of 14 amino acids. Germline V gene data show CDR1 as LNHDA and CDR2 as SQIVND (reference sequence). V lost 4 bases and J lost 4, with 13 bases in between. The CDR3 coding sequence is TGTGCCAGTAGTAGTTTGGAGAGAGGCACTGAAGCTTTCTTT. It codes for CASSSLERGTEAFF.

The genes are TRBV27 and TRBJ1-1; tentatively, D is TRBD1 (5 bases). The CDR3 contains 15 residues. Germline CDR1 and CDR2: MNHEY and SMNVEV (reference sequence). V lost 5 bases and J lost 1, with 14 bases in between. The CDR3 nucleotides are TGTGCCAGCAGTCCTTGGGGGGACTCGAACACTGAAGCTTTCTTT. It codes for CASSPWGDSNTEAFF.

This clone showed up just a few times. The chain uses TRBV6-5 and TRBJ2-3; possibly TRBD2 for D (7 bases). Germline loops: CDR1 MNHEY, CDR2 SVGAGI. V gave up 0 bases and J gave up 5 bases, with 12 bases separating them. The CDR3 is 15 amino acids. The CDR3 here is CASSYSRGGKDTQYF. The CDR3 region has the DNA TGTGCCAGCAGTTACTCAAGGGGGGGGAAAGATACGCAGTATTTT.